Below are 15 T cell receptor beta chains sequenced from a single sample in a study of CD8 T cells in Susac syndrome. An amount of RNA that ranged from about 0.45 to 1 ug was reverse transcribed with random hexamers. TCRdb processed the immunoSEQ multiplex PCR reads anew with MiXCR; each CDR3 protein has one entry. The repertoire holds 140,000 or so distinct CDR3 sequences, with under 97% as singletons. The material sequenced was CD4+ T cells from PBMCs. These receptors all come from a human donor with Susac syndrome.

The rearrangement joins TRBV29-1 to TRBJ2-1, with D maybe TRBD2 (6 bases). The CDR3 spans 13 residues. Germline CDR1 and CDR2: SQVTM and ANQGSEA. This CDR3 reads CSGGGDSYNEQFF. The CDR3 nucleotides are TGCAGTGGTGGCGGGGACTCCTACAATGAGCAGTTCTTC.

The rearrangement uses TRBV20-1 and TRBJ2-3; weak D call: TRBD1 (6 bases). CDR1 DFQATT and CDR2 SNEGSKA come from the germline V gene (reference sequence). Between the trimmed V and J ends, which lost 4 bases and 0 bases, there was a span of 11 bases. The CDR3 sequence is 14 residues long. In DNA form, the CDR3 reads TGCAGTGCTAACAGGGTCCGTAGCACAGATACGCAGTATTTT. As protein: CSANRVRSTDTQYF.

The CDR3: CASSSPPVGLNEQFF. The CDR3 DNA reads as TGTGCCAGCAGTTCCCCTCCCGTAGGGTTGAATGAGCAGTTCTTC. This chain joins TRBV6-5 and TRBJ2-1; D is uncertain. Germline loops: CDR1 MNHEY, CDR2 SVGAGI. The CDR3 has 15 residues. V lost 4 bases to trimming and J lost 7 bases, with 17 bases between them.

The V and J genes are TRBV29-1 and TRBJ1-2; D gene uncertain. V was pared by 3 bases and J by 8 bases, with 7 bases between. Germline CDR1 and CDR2: SQVTM and ANQGSEA. There are 10 residues in the CDR3. This CDR3 reads CSVDEAGYTF. In DNA form, the CDR3 reads TGCAGCGTTGACGAAGCAGGCTACACCTTC.

The rearrangement uses TRBV20-1 and TRBJ2-1; TRBD2 matches at 7 bases. The V and J ends lost 5 bases and 6 bases, in that order; junction bases with no gene match: 13. In germline, CDR1 is DFQATT, CDR2 SNEGSKA (reference sequence). The CDR3 spans 15 residues. CDR3 sequence (DNA): TGCAGTGCTTCCACGCCCGGGACTACCATCAATGAGCAGTTCTTC. Its translation is CSASTPGTTINEQFF.

The rearrangement joins TRBV5-6 to TRBJ1-2, with D maybe TRBD1 (6 bases). Trimming pared 4 bases from V and 4 bases from J, leaving 11 bases between. This CDR3 has 13 residues. CDR1 and CDR2 from the germline V gene are SGHDT and YYEEEE. Written as DNA, the CDR3 is TGTGCCAGCAGCGTGGGACAACTCTATGGCTACACCTTC. It is translated as CASSVGQLYGYTF.

V gene TRBV2 combines with J gene TRBJ1-2; tentatively, D is TRBD1 (6 bases). The CDR3 consists of 12 residues. V lost 6 bases to trimming and J lost 4 bases, with 9 bases between them. Germline values: CDR1 SNHLY, CDR2 FYNNEI. The CDR3 spells CASSGQTYGYTF. In nucleotides, the CDR3 is TGTGCCAGCAGCGGACAGACCTATGGCTACACCTTC.

The V gene is TRBV2, the J gene TRBJ2-3; the D call may be TRBD1 or TRBD2 (6 bases each). Trimming pared 6 bases from V and 7 bases from J, leaving 14 bases between. The CDR3 runs 13 residues. CDR1 is SNHLY and CDR2 is FYNNEI in the germline V gene. The chain's CDR3 is CASRPGGGNTQYF. The DNA for the CDR3 is TGTGCCAGCAGGCCCGGAGGGGGGAATACGCAGTATTTT. The full variable domain, completed using reference TRBV2 and TRBJ2-3, is EPEVTQTPSHQVTQMGQEVILRCVPISNHLYFYWYRQILGQKVEFLVSFYNNEISEKSEIFDDQFSVERPDGSNFTLKIRSTKLEDSAMYFCASRPGGGNTQYFGPGTRLTVL.

The chain has TRBV7-9 and TRBJ2-5; 7 bases line up with TRBD2. Germline values: CDR1 SEHNR, CDR2 FQNEAQ (reference sequence). The J segment lost 7 bases and the V segment lost 2 bases, leaving 4 bases of the junction unmatched. The CDR3 consists of 13 residues. CDR3: CASSLTSDGTQYF. Here the CDR3 DNA reads TGTGCCAGCAGCTTAACTAGCGATGGGACCCAGTACTTC.

The table lists this clonotype with a count of one. For the CDR3, the DNA is TGTGCCAGCAGCCCCCTGGGACTAGCGACTCTTGGGCAGTACTTC. Translating it yields CASSPLGLATLGQYF. The chain is built from TRBV27 and TRBJ2-7; 10 bases line up with TRBD2. Per the germline V gene, CDR1 is MNHEY and CDR2 is SMNVEV (reference sequence). The ends lost 6 bases at V and 9 bases at J; junction bases unmatched: 14. CDR3 size: 15 residues.

This sequence joins TRBV5-1 and TRBJ2-1, with 7 bases aligning to TRBD2. The trim removed 4 bases at V and 3 bases at J, leaving 10 bases unmatched. The CDR3 has 16 amino acids. Looked up from germline, CDR1 is SGHRS and CDR2 is YFSETQ. This CDR3 is CASSLSGTTYYNEQFF. As DNA, the CDR3 is TGCGCCAGCAGCCTGAGCGGGACTACGTACTACAATGAGCAGTTCTTC.

The sample holds one count of this clonotype. The chain combines TRBV5-6 with TRBJ2-1; 8 bases map to TRBD2. Germline values: CDR1 SGHDT, CDR2 YYEEEE. Germline trimming cut 6 bases from V and 9 bases from J; bases unmatched to any gene: 26. The CDR3 is 19 amino acids. CDR3 bases: TGTGCCAGCACCCTCCAGGGGTTAATAGCGGGAACCCTAAGGGGTGAGCAGTTCTTC. Protein sequence: CASTLQGLIAGTLRGEQFF.

The V gene is TRBV6-1, the J gene TRBJ2-4; the D call may be TRBD1 or TRBD2 (5 bases each). Trimming removed 5 bases at V and 8 bases at J, with 25 bases between. Germline V CDR1 and CDR2: MNHNS, SASEGT. CDR3 length: 17 amino acids. As DNA, the CDR3 is TGTGCCAGCAGTCGCCAACTGTCAGGGACGGGCTGGGACATTCAGTACTTC. Protein: CASSRQLSGTGWDIQYF.

The rearrangement links TRBV6-5 to TRBJ1-4; no firm D call. Germline V CDR1 and CDR2: MNHEY, SVGAGI. This CDR3 is 15 amino acids long. The V gene lost 6 bases and the J gene lost 0 bases, with 11 bases spanning the gap. Here the CDR3 reads CASRREFTTNEKLFF. CDR3 nucleotide sequence: TGTGCCAGCAGGAGGGAATTTACAACTAATGAAAAACTGTTTTTT.

The chain recombines TRBV28 with TRBJ1-6; D is ambiguous. V lost 3 bases, J lost 11 bases, and 11 bases lay in between. This CDR3 comprises 13 residues. Germline V gives CDR1 MDHEN, CDR2 SYDVKM. The CDR3 reads CASSFLAEAPLHF. CDR3 DNA sequence: TGTGCCAGCAGTTTTTTAGCGGAGGCACCCCTCCACTTT.